One and the same sample provided the 14 T cell receptor beta chains below, sequenced in a study of T-cell reconstitution after alpha-beta-depleted transplantation in children. The TCRbeta library incorporated unique molecular identifiers. TCRdb reprocessed the PCR reads with MiXCR, giving one entry per CDR3 protein. There are some 490,000 distinct CDR3 sequences in the sample; around 12% occur only once, and less than 6.5% lies in the top ten. The input for sequencing was PBMCs from the stem cell graft donor, taken from the stem cell graft. The receptors come from a human donor who donated a stem cell graft to a child with combined immunodeficiency.

The chain carries TRBV6-5 and TRBJ2-7; D remains unclear. CDR1 is MNHEY, CDR2 SVGAGI, per germline. V was shortened by 0 bases and J by 10 bases, with 13 bases between the two germline ends. The CDR3 is 13 residues long. DNA of the CDR3: TGTGCCAGCAGTTACTCCTACGGGTTCGAACAGTACTTC. Translated, it gives CASSYSYGFEQYF.

The rearrangement links TRBV21-1 to TRBJ2-7. TRBV21-1 is an annotated pseudogene. This CDR3 has 16 amino acids. The CDR3 here is CASSKSGGVAAVEQYF. The CDR3 coding sequence is TGTGCCAGCAGCAAAAGTGGTGGAGTTGCGGCCGTCGAGCAGTACTTC.

This clonotype was observed a few times. The chain employs TRBV5-1 and TRBJ2-2; 7 bases match TRBD2. V shed 2 bases and J 3 bases; nucleotides not matched to a gene: 4. CDR1 and CDR2 (germline): SGHRS, YFSETQ. There are 15 residues in the CDR3. CDR3 region: CASSFVGRDTGELFF. The CDR3 DNA sequence: TGCGCCAGCAGCTTTGTAGGGAGGGACACCGGGGAGCTGTTTTTT.

This clonotype was picked up many times. The rearrangement uses TRBV12-3 or TRBV12-4 and TRBJ2-1; D possibly matches TRBD1 or TRBD2 (5 bases each). The CDR3 length is 12 residues. V was pared by 6 bases and J by 12 bases, with 15 bases between. The CDR3 loop reads CASRRDLKGQFF. DNA for the CDR3: TGTGCCAGCAGACGGGACCTAAAGGGGCAGTTCTTC.

The J gene is TRBJ1-6, the V gene TRBV5-4; 7 bases fit TRBD1. Trimming removed 3 bases from V and 8 bases from J; junction bases left unmatched: 5. The CDR3 loop spans 14 amino acids. Germline CDR1 and CDR2: SGHNT and YYREEE (reference sequence). The CDR3 nucleotides are TGTGCCAGCAGCTCAACAGGGGAGTATTCACCCCTCCACTTT. Protein: CASSSTGEYSPLHF.

This clonotype was seen more than once but under ten times. The chain's CDR3 is CSARKGIEQFF. CDR3 DNA: TGCAGTGCTAGAAAGGGAATTGAGCAGTTCTTC. The chain has TRBV20-1 and TRBJ2-1; the D is unclear. Germline V gene lookup returns CDR1 DFQATT and CDR2 SNEGSKA (reference sequence). Trimming pared 2 bases from V and 9 bases from J, leaving 8 bases between. This CDR3 is built from 11 residues.

The chain has TRBV5-4 and TRBJ2-7; TRBD2 is a possible D gene (6 bases). The germline V and J ends were trimmed by 4 bases and 7 bases, with 21 bases remaining between them. CDR1 and CDR2 (germline): SGHNT, YYREEE (reference sequence). The CDR3 has 15 residues. For the CDR3, the DNA is TGTGCCAGCAGCCCGGACGCGGGGACCTGGGGGGAGCAGTACTTC. This encodes CASSPDAGTWGEQYF.

This clonotype was counted a few times. The junction does not match germline at one end; this may be a read error. The V and J genes are TRBV28 and TRBJ2-3, with D uncertain. Germline V CDR1 and CDR2: MDHEN, SYDVKM. CDR3 length: 12 amino acids. Here the CDR3 DNA reads TGTGCCAGCAGGAAGGATCTAGTACATTCAGATTTT. This codes for CASRKDLVHSDF.

V and J are TRBV12-3 or TRBV12-4 and TRBJ2-1, with TRBD2 matching over 12 bases. V trimming: 5 bases; J trimming: 6 bases; junction bases outside the gene matches: 14. This CDR3 is built from 18 residues. This CDR3 reads CASSLTSGSIPFSNEQFF. The CDR3, as DNA: TGTGCCAGCAGTCTGACTAGCGGGAGTATCCCATTTTCCAATGAGCAGTTCTTC.

This clonotype was counted many times. The chain employs TRBV6-2 or TRBV6-3 and TRBJ2-5; D call uncertain. Looked up from germline, CDR1 is MNHEY and CDR2 is SVGEGT. V shed 6 bases and J shed 5 bases, with 10 bases lying between them. The CDR3 has 12 residues. CDR3 residues: CASSNSRETQYF. The CDR3 DNA reads as TGTGCCAGCAGCAACTCAAGGGAGACCCAGTACTTC.

This clonotype was detected many times. The chain uses TRBV12-3 or TRBV12-4 and TRBJ1-5, with a tentative D call TRBD1 (6 bases). With 1 base removed from V and 6 bases from J, the gap between germline ends came to 13 bases. CDR3 length: 15 residues. CDR3 amino acids: CASSLGGAPTQPQHF. DNA for the CDR3: TGTGCCAGCAGTTTAGGGGGGGCCCCCACTCAGCCCCAGCATTTT.

As concerns this clonotype: Likely a read error: the CDR3 ends without its conserved phenylalanine or tryptophan. The chain links TRBV12-3 or TRBV12-4 to TRBJ1-1; 8 bases agree with TRBD1. This CDR3 has 14 amino acids. With 5 bases clipped from V and 3 bases from J, the junction kept 5 bases outside the gene matches. CDR3 protein: CASSRTGGDTEAFL. The CDR3, as DNA: TGTGCCAGCAGTCGAACAGGGGGAGACACTGAAGCTTTCCTT.

This clonotype has just a few counts. The chain uses TRBV12-3 or TRBV12-4 and TRBJ1-5, with unresolved D. V lost 6 bases to trimming and J lost 2 bases, with 11 bases between them. CDR3 size: 14 residues. The CDR3 spells CASSPSEGNQPQHF. In nucleotides, the CDR3 is TGTGCCAGCAGCCCCTCGGAGGGCAATCAGCCCCAGCATTTT.

The sample holds a few counts of this clonotype. The genes are TRBV12-3 or TRBV12-4 and TRBJ1-3; D unclear. V lost 3 bases to trimming and J lost 0 bases, with 12 bases between them. The CDR3 contains 16 residues. The CDR3 DNA sequence: TGTGCCAGCAGTTTGGGCAGTTCGAGCTCTGGAAACACCATATATTTT. It encodes CASSLGSSSSGNTIYF.